These 24 T cell receptor beta chains originate from one sample sequenced in a study of T cells in Graves' hyperthyroidism and ophthalmopathy (dated by TCRdb to between 2018 and 2021). The library was prepared using multiplex PCR. Sequencing relied on an Illumina HiSeq 2000. The TCR beta CDR3 regions were amplified from the RNA transcripts. The TCR CDR3 was subjected to a first round of RT-PCR using the HTBI primer set and the Qiagen OneStep RT-PCR kit. Clones were called with MiXCR by TCRdb after fastp trimmed the public reads at Q25, and only in-frame beta chains were retained. Entries are consolidated by CDR3 protein sequence, retaining the most common genes and DNA. The sample contains approximately 640,000 distinct CDR3 sequences, 15% to 20% of them found a single time. In total, the top ten clones hold 3.8% of the sample. What was sequenced was blood. The receptor set was obtained from a woman aged 25-40 years with Graves' hyperthyroidism.

This clonotype has a handful of counts. The CDR3, as DNA: TGTGCCAGCAGCTCCCAGGGAATCGGGATTTCAGATACGCAGTATTTT. It specifies CASSSQGIGISDTQYF. V is TRBV5-6 and J is TRBJ2-3, with D perhaps TRBD1 or TRBD2 (5 bases each). V lost 3 bases and J lost 4, with 18 bases in between. Germline CDR1 reads SGHDT; CDR2 reads YYEEEE. This CDR3 has 16 residues.

This clonotype was counted many times. The rearrangement joins TRBV28 to TRBJ2-2; D is ambiguous. V was pared by 4 bases and J by 0 bases, with 12 bases between. The CDR3 loop spans 16 amino acids. CDR1 and CDR2 (germline): MDHEN, SYDVKM. CDR3 loop: CASSSIWVSNTGELFF. The DNA of the CDR3 is TGTGCCAGCAGTTCTATTTGGGTCTCGAACACCGGGGAGCTGTTTTTT.

This clonotype was recorded at least ten times. V is TRBV11-3 and J is TRBJ1-4; D is perhaps TRBD1 (5 bases). Trimming left V 5 bases short and J 8 bases short, with 15 bases between. CDR3 length equals 14 residues. The V gene's germline CDR1 is SGHNT and CDR2 YENEEA. The CDR3 sequence: CASSIFQGLEKLFF. The CDR3 DNA reads as TGTGCCAGCAGCATCTTCCAGGGACTCGAAAAACTGTTTTTT.

This clonotype was recorded many times. The chain carries TRBV2 and TRBJ1-4; possibly TRBD1 for D (5 bases). The CDR3 is made up of 14 amino acids. Trimming shortened V by 6 bases and J by 4 bases, and 12 bases separated the two germline ends. The germline gives CDR1 SNHLY, CDR2 FYNNEI. The CDR3 nucleotides are TGTGCCAGCAGCGGGACGGGTCGTAATGAAAAACTGTTTTTT. Amino acid sequence: CASSGTGRNEKLFF.

This clonotype was found a few times. The V call is TRBV29-1, the J call TRBJ1-2, with a tentative D call TRBD1 (5 bases). The V end lost 6 bases, the J end lost 7 bases, and 24 bases lay between the germline ends. This CDR3 region has 15 residues. In germline, CDR1 is SQVTM, CDR2 ANQGSEA. The CDR3 is CSVTDAGRVRVGYTF. CDR3 coding DNA: TGCAGCGTGACAGATGCGGGCAGGGTGAGGGTTGGCTACACCTTC.

A remark on this clonotype: A single base separates this from a much larger clone, so it may be a read error. The V and J genes are TRBV20-1 and TRBJ2-7, with D perhaps matching TRBD2 (5 bases). The CDR3 covers 14 residues. Germline CDR1 is DFQATT and CDR2 is SNEGSKA (reference sequence). Trimming took off 5 bases at V and 4 bases at J, with 18 bases between the two ends. The CDR3 DNA sequence: TGCAGTGCTCCCCCTGCGGGCGAGAGTTACGAGCAGTACTTC. Translating gives CSAPPAGESYEQYF.

The chain joins TRBV10-3 to TRBJ2-3, with D hard to call. Trimming cost V 2 bases and J 3 bases, with 9 bases left between them. The CDR3 runs to 14 residues. Germline V lookup: CDR1 ENHRY, CDR2 SYGVKD. This CDR3 reads CAISETRKTDTQYF. DNA for the CDR3: TGTGCCATCAGTGAGACCCGCAAAACAGATACGCAGTATTTT.

This chain links TRBV6-5 with TRBJ2-3; 11 nucleotides align to TRBD2. Germline V gives CDR1 MNHEY, CDR2 SVGAGI. After removal of 2 bases from V and 2 bases from J, the junction contained 12 bases not matched to a gene. CDR3 length: 19 amino acids. The CDR3 protein is CASSYPPNLLAGATDTQYF. CDR3 nucleotide sequence: TGTGCCAGCAGTTACCCCCCAAACTTACTAGCGGGGGCCACAGATACGCAGTATTTT.

This chain joins TRBV6-1 and TRBJ1-4, with D possibly TRBD1 on 6 matching bases. The CDR3 loop spans 15 amino acids. V shed 1 base and J shed 6 bases, with 12 bases lying between them. The germline V gene encodes CDR1 MNHNS and CDR2 SASEGT. Written as DNA, the CDR3 is TGTGCCAGCAGTGAAGAGGGGGGGATTGATGAAAAACTGTTTTTT. It encodes CASSEEGGIDEKLFF.

This clonotype occurred many times. The J gene is TRBJ2-5, the V gene TRBV12-3 or TRBV12-4; TRBD2 matches at 9 bases. The junction had 2 bases not matched to a gene; V was cut back by 5 bases and J by 1 base. There are 14 residues in the CDR3. This chain's CDR3 is CASSASGAQETQYF. The CDR3 nucleotides read TGTGCCAGCAGTGCTAGCGGGGCCCAAGAGACCCAGTACTTC.

The V gene is TRBV12-3 or TRBV12-4, the J gene TRBJ2-2; the match to TRBD2 covers 8 bases. Germline trimming cut 4 bases from V and 3 bases from J; bases unmatched to any gene: 4. The CDR3 extends over 15 amino acids. Here the CDR3 reads CASSSLAGYTGELFF. CDR3 DNA: TGTGCCAGCAGTTCGTTAGCGGGATACACCGGGGAGCTGTTTTTT.

This clonotype was counted once. V and J are TRBV20-1 and TRBJ2-1, with 10 bases lining up with TRBD2. The CDR3 totals 16 residues. Germline V gene data show CDR1 as DFQATT and CDR2 as SNEGSKA (reference sequence). Trimming cost V 6 bases and J 0 bases; bases outside gene matches: 8. The CDR3 nucleotides are TGCAGTGCCCCACCTAGCGGGAGCCCCTCCTACAATGAGCAGTTCTTC. Translation gives CSAPPSGSPSYNEQFF.

This rearrangement joins TRBV7-2 to TRBJ2-2; D may be TRBD1 (6 bases). Trimming cost V 7 bases and J 6 bases, with 12 bases left between them. Germline CDR1 SGHTA, CDR2 FQGNSA. This CDR3 comprises 13 residues. CDR3 protein: CASNVQGPGELFF. Written as DNA, the CDR3 is TGTGCCAGCAACGTTCAGGGGCCCGGGGAGCTGTTTTTT.

This clonotype was seen a handful of times. This chain links TRBV7-2 with TRBJ2-3, with D unresolved. This CDR3 is 11 amino acids long. The V and J ends lost 0 bases and 14 bases respectively, with 9 bases between them. CDR1 and CDR2 (germline): SGHTA, FQGNSA. The CDR3 nucleotides are TGTGCCAGCAGCTTAGCGTACGTGAGGTATTTT. Its translation is CASSLAYVRYF.

V and J are TRBV5-1 and TRBJ2-3; 7 bases line up with TRBD1. V was pared by 0 bases and J by 4 bases, with 5 bases of the junction left unmatched. CDR1 and CDR2 (germline): SGHRS, YFSETQ. The CDR3 is 15 residues long. The CDR3 reads CASSLVQGSADTQYF. The CDR3 bases are TGCGCCAGCAGCTTGGTACAGGGGAGCGCAGATACGCAGTATTTT.

This clonotype showed up many times. The CDR3 DNA sequence: TGTGCCAGCAGTGGAGAGGGGGCCACTAATGAAAAACTGTTTTTT. Translating gives CASSGEGATNEKLFF. This chain links TRBV2 with TRBJ1-4, with 7 bases lining up with TRBD1. This CDR3 comprises 15 residues. Trimming removed 4 bases from V and 2 bases from J; junction bases left unmatched: 4. Germline V gene sequence: CDR1 SNHLY, CDR2 FYNNEI.

This clonotype appeared many times. CDR3 loop: CASTSHRDYGYTF. CDR3 in DNA: TGTGCCAGCACATCTCACAGGGACTATGGCTACACCTTC. The chain couples TRBV6-1 to TRBJ1-2; possible D gene TRBD1, 6 bases. Per germline, CDR1 MNHNS and CDR2 SASEGT. The CDR3 spans 13 residues. Trimming pared 7 bases from V and 3 bases from J, leaving 12 bases between.

With regard to this clonotype: This may be a read error, as it is one base from a much larger clone. This sequence joins TRBV3-1 and TRBJ2-3; no clear D gene. The V end lost 1 base, the J end lost 6 bases, and 8 bases lay between the germline ends. Per germline, CDR1 LGHDT and CDR2 YNNKEL (reference sequence). This CDR3 is built from 13 residues. The CDR3 region is CASSQGDGDTQYF. The CDR3 nucleotides are TGTGCCAGCAGCCAAGGAGATGGGGATACGCAGTATTTT.

The sample holds many counts of this clonotype. The rearrangement uses TRBV6-1 and TRBJ2-5, with a possible D match to TRBD2 (5 bases). CDR3 size: 18 residues. Germline lookup yields CDR1 MNHNS and CDR2 SASEGT. V was shortened by 5 bases and J by 7 bases, with 29 bases between the two germline ends. The CDR3 sequence: CASSYDKDERTGRGTQYF. The CDR3 bases are TGTGCCAGCAGTTACGACAAAGATGAAAGGACCGGTCGGGGGACCCAGTACTTC.

This chain links TRBV5-1 with TRBJ2-3; D is possibly TRBD2 (6 bases). This CDR3 is 15 amino acids long. From germline, CDR1 is SGHRS and CDR2 YFSETQ. V lost 6 bases and J lost 8, with 22 bases in between. CDR3 in amino acids: CASKRLGAGTGTQYF. For the CDR3, the DNA is TGCGCCAGCAAGCGCTTAGGGGCGGGAACGGGTACGCAGTATTTT.

This clonotype was picked up many times. This chain joins TRBV7-3 and TRBJ2-1; 7 positions agree with TRBD2. V shed 4 bases, J shed 9 bases, and the junction held 9 bases outside the gene matches. The CDR3 has 14 residues. Germline V lookup: CDR1 SGHTA, CDR2 FQGTGA. The CDR3: CASSSGLGLSEQFF. In nucleotides, the CDR3 is TGTGCCAGCAGCTCCGGACTAGGTCTGAGTGAGCAGTTCTTC.

The chain joins TRBV10-2 to TRBJ1-4; D not resolved. Deletions cut 0 bases from V and 14 bases from J, with 10 bases between. The CDR3 extends over 12 amino acids. CDR1 WSHSY and CDR2 SAAADI come from the germline V gene. CDR3 sequence (DNA): TGCGCCAGCAGTGAGTCGAGACCTCCCCTGTTTTTT. Translating gives CASSESRPPLFF.

There are many counts of this clonotype. V and J are TRBV11-3 and TRBJ2-3; D gene unclear. The CDR3 has 13 residues. Germline values: CDR1 SGHNT, CDR2 YENEEA. The V end was cut by 5 bases, the J end by 8 bases, with 14 bases between. CDR3 coding DNA: TGTGCCAGCAGCACCGCCCGAATGGCTACGCAGTATTTT. This encodes CASSTARMATQYF.

This chain connects TRBV19 to TRBJ1-6; D is ambiguous. The CDR3 is 14 residues long. V lost 8 bases and J 11 bases, leaving 19 bases between the germline ends. Germline V gives CDR1 LNHDA, CDR2 SQIVND (reference sequence). CDR3 residues: CASCGLDGGTPLHF. For the CDR3, the DNA is TGTGCCAGTTGCGGTTTGGACGGAGGTACACCCCTCCACTTT.